Shown below are 15 T cell receptor beta chains from a single sample sequenced in a study of CD8+ T cells in alopecia areata. Treatment given: oral pan-JAK inhibitor, 5-10 mg twice daily. RNA extraction was followed by reverse transcription into cDNA, which acted as the sequencing template. TCRdb keeps only in-frame clones here, not all; method: immunoSEQ multiplex PCR. Of about 94,000 clones listed, about two thirds are singletons. Sequencing used CD8+ T cells sorted from blood, obtained around week 46, from a patient treated with tofacitinib. These receptors came from a human donor with alopecia areata.

The rearrangement uses TRBV6-5 and TRBJ2-1, with D perhaps TRBD2 (6 bases). CDR3 size: 15 residues. With 2 bases removed from V and 1 base from J, the gap between germline ends came to 9 bases. CDR1 and CDR2 (germline): MNHEY, SVGAGI. CDR3 sequence (DNA): TGTGCCAGCAGTTACCCCGGGAGATCCTACAATGAGCAGTTCTTC. Its translation: CASSYPGRSYNEQFF.

The chain is built from TRBV6-6 and TRBJ2-7, with D perhaps matching TRBD1 (5 bases). This CDR3 spans 9 amino acids. The V end was cut by 8 bases, the J end by 9 bases, with 8 bases between. Looked up from germline, CDR1 is MNHNY and CDR2 is SVGAGI (reference sequence). As DNA, the CDR3 is TGTGCCAGCGGGGCCCCGCAGTACTTC. Encoded protein: CASGAPQYF.

This clone was observed a handful of times. J is TRBJ1-5 and V is TRBV25-1; no firm D call. This CDR3 contains 13 residues. Trimming took off 3 bases at V and 6 bases at J, with 9 bases between the two ends. Germline loops: CDR1 MGHDK, CDR2 SYGVNS. This chain's CDR3 is CASSETGFQPQHF. The CDR3 nucleotides are TGTGCCAGCAGTGAGACGGGGTTTCAGCCCCAGCATTTT.

V and J are TRBV4-3 and TRBJ1-1; maybe TRBD1 (6 bases). Germline V gene lookup returns CDR1 LGHNA and CDR2 YSLEER. CDR3 length: 14 residues. V was pared by 4 bases and J by 1 base, with 10 bases between. The CDR3 DNA is TGCGCCAGCAGCCCTGACAGGTCGAACACTGAAGCTTTCTTT. Translated: CASSPDRSNTEAFF.

This clone was seen a handful of times. The chain employs TRBV15 and TRBJ1-5; weak D call: TRBD1 (5 bases). V lost 1 base and J lost 3, with 10 bases in between. The CDR3 runs to 15 residues. The germline CDR1 and CDR2 sequences are LNHNV and YYDKDF (reference sequence). As DNA, the CDR3 is TGTGCCACCAGCAGAGGAAGGGACCTCAATCAGCCCCAGCATTTT. As protein: CATSRGRDLNQPQHF. The entire variable domain, with the rest obtained from reference TRBV15 and TRBJ1-5, is as follows: DAMVIQNPRYQVTQFGKPVTLSCSQTLNHNVMYWYQQKSSQAPKLLFHYYDKDFNNEADTPDNFQSRRPNTSFCFLDIRSPGLGDTAMYLCATSRGRDLNQPQHFGDGTRLSIL.

About this clone: This specimen includes other DNA sequences encoding the same CDR3. This chain joins TRBV7-9 and TRBJ1-5; D is unresolved. There are 12 residues in the CDR3. V was cut by 6 bases and J by 2 bases, with 5 bases left in between. Per germline, CDR1 SEHNR and CDR2 FQNEAQ (reference sequence). CDR3: CASSLGNQPQHF. CDR3 DNA sequence: TGTGCCAGCAGTTTGGGCAATCAGCCCCAGCATTTT.

This clone was detected only a few times. V is TRBV19 and J is TRBJ1-2; TRBD1 matches at 9 bases. The CDR3 loop spans 13 amino acids. The junction had 4 bases not matched to a gene; V was cut back by 5 bases and J by 6 bases. Germline CDR1 is LNHDA and CDR2 is SQIVND (reference sequence). CDR3 residues: CASSLGTGNGYTF. The CDR3 nucleotides are TGTGCCAGTAGTCTCGGGACAGGGAATGGCTACACCTTC.

This chain joins TRBV10-3 and TRBJ2-2; tentative D call: TRBD1 (5 bases). CDR1 is ENHRY and CDR2 is SYGVKD in the germline V gene. Between the trimmed V and J ends, which lost 7 bases and 3 bases, there was a span of 12 bases. The CDR3 length is 14 residues. The CDR3 loop reads CAIKDSRDTGELFF. The CDR3 bases are TGTGCCATCAAAGACAGCAGAGACACCGGGGAGCTGTTTTTT.

The chain employs TRBV4-3 and TRBJ2-7, with TRBD2 matching 10 bases. The V gene end was trimmed by 1 base and the J gene end by 2 bases; junction bases not matched to a gene: 2. The CDR3 is 15 residues long. Germline assignment: CDR1 LGHNA and CDR2 YSLEER. This CDR3 reads CASSQGTSGTYEQYF. In DNA, the CDR3 is TGCGCCAGCAGCCAAGGGACTAGCGGAACCTACGAGCAGTACTTC.

The chain carries TRBV19 and TRBJ2-5, with 7 bases fitting TRBD2. The assigned J gene may be wrong: the sequence end matches TRBJ2-7 better. The CDR3 covers 14 residues. Per germline, CDR1 LNHDA and CDR2 SQIVND (reference sequence). The CDR3 region has the DNA TGTGCCAGTAGTCCCTCAGGGAGGGCCTACGAGCAGTACTTC. Residues: CASSPSGRAYEQYF.

This rearrangement joins TRBV29-1 to TRBJ2-2; possibly TRBD1 for D (6 bases). Germline V gene sequence: CDR1 SQVTM, CDR2 ANQGSEA. This CDR3 is built from 12 residues. Between the trimmed V and J ends, which lost 8 bases and 5 bases, there was a span of 12 bases. In nucleotides, the CDR3 is TGCAGCTTCATAACAGGGACCGGGGAGCTGTTTTTT. Encoded protein: CSFITGTGELFF.

This rearrangement joins TRBV27 to TRBJ2-7; 7 positions agree with TRBD1. Germline CDR1 MNHEY, CDR2 SMNVEV (reference sequence). V was pared by 6 bases and J by 4 bases, with 6 bases of the junction left unmatched. The CDR3 is made up of 13 amino acids. CDR3 region: CASSYGTDYEQYF. The CDR3 DNA reads as TGTGCCAGCAGCTACGGGACAGATTACGAGCAGTACTTC.

J is TRBJ2-1 and V is TRBV7-2; the D gene is possibly TRBD2 (7 bases). CDR1 is SGHTA, CDR2 FQGNSA, per germline. Between the trimmed V and J ends, which lost 1 base and 1 base, there was a span of 14 bases. This CDR3 comprises 17 residues. The CDR3 loop reads CASSLVGGALSYNEQFF. CDR3 DNA sequence: TGTGCCAGCAGCTTAGTAGGGGGGGCACTTTCCTACAATGAGCAGTTCTTC.

The chain uses TRBV29-1 and TRBJ2-1; perhaps TRBD2 as D (5 bases). CDR3 length: 17 residues. Trimming cost V 6 bases and J 0 bases, with 21 bases left between them. Looked up from germline, CDR1 is SQVTM and CDR2 is ANQGSEA. As DNA, the CDR3 is TGCAGCGTAAAAGGGAACTCAGCGGAGAGCTCCTACAATGAGCAGTTCTTC. Residues: CSVKGNSAESSYNEQFF.

The chain is built from TRBV29-1 and TRBJ2-2; TRBD2 aligns across 7 bases. This CDR3 contains 12 residues. Germline CDR1 reads SQVTM; CDR2 reads ANQGSEA. Trimming took 5 bases from V and 7 from J; bases not matched to a gene: 4. The CDR3, as DNA: TGCAGCGTTTTGGGGGAGGGCGGGGAGCTGTTTTTT. Translating it yields CSVLGEGGELFF.